This TCR beta chain is from a study of T-cell reconstitution after alpha-beta-depleted transplantation in children. Unique molecular identifiers were incorporated into the prepared TCRbeta library. One entry per CDR3 protein, called by TCRdb with MiXCR from the PCR reads. The table records approximately 520,000 distinct CDR3 sequences, about 31% of them present only once. V was clipped by 5 bases and J by 3 bases, with 13 bases between them. Germline lookup yields CDR1 KGHSH and CDR2 LQKENI. The CDR3 runs 15 residues. Sequenced here: PBMCs from the stem cell graft donor, sampled from the stem cell graft. The clonotype was recovered from a human donor who donated a stem cell graft to a child with aplastic anemia. The chain combines TRBV18 with TRBJ2-2; D is unresolved. The CDR3 nucleotides read TGTGCCAGCTCAACTCTCGGCGTTGACACCGGGGAGCTGTTTTTT. It is translated as CASSTLGVDTGELFF.